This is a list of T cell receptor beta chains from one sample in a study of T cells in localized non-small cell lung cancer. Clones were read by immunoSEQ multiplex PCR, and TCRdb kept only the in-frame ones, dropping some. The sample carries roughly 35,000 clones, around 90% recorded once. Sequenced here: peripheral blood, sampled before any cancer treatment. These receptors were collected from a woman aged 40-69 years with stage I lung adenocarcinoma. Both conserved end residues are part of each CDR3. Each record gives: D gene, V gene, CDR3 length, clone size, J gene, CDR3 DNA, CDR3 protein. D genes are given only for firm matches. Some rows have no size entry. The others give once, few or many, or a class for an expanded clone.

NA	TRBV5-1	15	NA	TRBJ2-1	TGCGCCAGCAGCTTGGAGGCGGGGTCGTACAATGAGCAGTTCTTC	CASSLEAGSYNEQFF
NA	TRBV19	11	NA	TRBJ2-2	TGTGCCAGTAGTTTGACCGGGGAGCTGTTTTTT	CASSLTGELFF
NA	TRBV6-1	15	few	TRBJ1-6	TGTGCCAGCAGGGGGGAGGGGAGCGGTAATTCACCCCTCCACTTT	CASRGEGSGNSPLHF
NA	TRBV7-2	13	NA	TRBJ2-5	TGTGCCAGCAGCTTGGGGCCGCAAGAGACCCAGTACTTC	CASSLGPQETQYF
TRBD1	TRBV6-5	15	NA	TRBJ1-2	TGTGCCAGCAGTGGATGGGACAGGGGTAACTATGGCTACACCTTC	CASSGWDRGNYGYTF
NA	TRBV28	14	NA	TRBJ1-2	TGTGCCAGCAGCCTTGGCAGGGACGCCGATGGCTACACCTTC	CASSLGRDADGYTF
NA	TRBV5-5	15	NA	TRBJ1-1	TGTGCCAGCAGCTTGAGGGCAGGGGTGAACACTGAAGCTTTCTTT	CASSLRAGVNTEAFF
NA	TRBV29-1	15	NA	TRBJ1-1	TGCAGCGCCTCGGCGGGGTGGGGGATGAACACTGAAGCTTTCTTT	CSASAGWGMNTEAFF
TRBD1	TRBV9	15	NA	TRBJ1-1	TGTGCCAGCAGCCCCACTAGACAGGGCCCCACTGAAGCTTTCTTT	CASSPTRQGPTEAFF
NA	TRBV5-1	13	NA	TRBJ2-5	TGCGCCAGCAGCTCCACCCCCCAAGAGACCCAGTACTTC	CASSSTPQETQYF
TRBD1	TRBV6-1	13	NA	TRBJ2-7	TGTGCCAGTGGTCGGGACAGGGTGTACGAGCAGTACTTC	CASGRDRVYEQYF
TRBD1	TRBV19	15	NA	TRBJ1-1	TGTGCCAGTAGTTGGGACAGAATTATGAACACTGAAGCTTTCTTT	CASSWDRIMNTEAFF
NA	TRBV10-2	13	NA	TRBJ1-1	TGCGCCAGCAGTAGGGCTGAGAACACTGAAGCTTTCTTT	CASSRAENTEAFF
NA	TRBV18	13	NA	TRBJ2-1	TGTGCCAGCTCACCGACAGCCGACAATGAGCAGTTCTTC	CASSPTADNEQFF
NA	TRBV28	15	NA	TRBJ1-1	TGTGCCAGCAGTCCCCGACACTACAGGGCTTCTGAAGCTTTCTTT	CASSPRHYRASEAFF
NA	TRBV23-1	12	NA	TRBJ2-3	TGCGCCAGCAGTCAACTTGGGGGTACGCAGTATTTT	CASSQLGGTQYF
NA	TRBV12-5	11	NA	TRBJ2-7	TGTGCTAGTGGTTTTAGGCGGGAGCAGTACTTC	CASGFRREQYF
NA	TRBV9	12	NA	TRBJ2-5	TGTGCCAGCAGCGTAGGCCAAGAGACCCAGTACTTC	CASSVGQETQYF
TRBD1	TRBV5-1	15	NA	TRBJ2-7	TGCGCCAGCAGACGGGACAGGGGATCTTCCTACGAGCAGTACTTC	CASRRDRGSSYEQYF
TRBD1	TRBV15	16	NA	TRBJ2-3	TGTGCCACCAGCAGAGATACCGGGACAGGGGGCAGGACGCAGTATTTT	CATSRDTGTGGRTQYF
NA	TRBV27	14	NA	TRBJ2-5	TGTGCCAGCAAGGGGACGTTCCTTCAAGAGACCCAGTACTTC	CASKGTFLQETQYF
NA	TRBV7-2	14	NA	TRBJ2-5	TGTGCCAGCAGCTTAGCGGGGCGCGGGGAGACCCAGTACTTC	CASSLAGRGETQYF
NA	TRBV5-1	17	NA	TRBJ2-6	TGCGCCAGCAGCTCTGACAGCCTCATCTCTGGGGCCAACGTCCTGACTTTC	CASSSDSLISGANVLTF
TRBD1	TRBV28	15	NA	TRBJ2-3	TGTGCCAGCAGTTCCCCGGGACAGGGCACAGATACGCAGTATTTT	CASSSPGQGTDTQYF
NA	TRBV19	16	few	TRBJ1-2	TGTGCCAGTAGACCCTACCAGAGGGCCCCTAACTATGGCTACACCTTC	CASRPYQRAPNYGYTF
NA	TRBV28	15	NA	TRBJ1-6	TGTGCCAGCAACGTTATTCTTGGAGATAATTCACCCCTCCACTTT	CASNVILGDNSPLHF
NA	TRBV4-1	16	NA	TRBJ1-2	TGCGCCAGCAGCTTCCAAGAGGGGAGAGCTAACTATGGCTACACCTTC	CASSFQEGRANYGYTF